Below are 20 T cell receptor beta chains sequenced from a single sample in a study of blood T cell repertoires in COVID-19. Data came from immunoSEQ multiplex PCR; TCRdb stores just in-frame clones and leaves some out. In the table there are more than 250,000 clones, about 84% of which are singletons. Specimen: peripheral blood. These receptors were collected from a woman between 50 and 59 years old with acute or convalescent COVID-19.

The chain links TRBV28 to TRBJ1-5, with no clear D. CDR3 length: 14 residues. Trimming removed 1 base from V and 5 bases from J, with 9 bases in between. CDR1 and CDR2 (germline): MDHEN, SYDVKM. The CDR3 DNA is TGTGCCAGCAGTTTATTCCAGCGCTATCAGCCCCAGCATTTT. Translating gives CASSLFQRYQPQHF. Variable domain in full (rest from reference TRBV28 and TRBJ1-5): DVKVTQSSRYLVKRTGEKVFLECVQDMDHENMFWYRQDPGLGLRLIYFSYDVKMKEKGDIPEGYSVSREKKERFSLILESASTNQTSMYLCASSLFQRYQPQHFGDGTRLSIL.

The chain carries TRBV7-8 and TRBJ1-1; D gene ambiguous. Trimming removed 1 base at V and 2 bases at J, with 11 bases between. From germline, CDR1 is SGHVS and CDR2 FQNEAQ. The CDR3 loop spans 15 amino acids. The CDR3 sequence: CASSLEPGFNTEAFF. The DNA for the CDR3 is TGTGCCAGCAGCTTAGAGCCCGGGTTCAACACTGAAGCTTTCTTT.

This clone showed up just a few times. The CDR3 loop is CASSPPQGVDEAFF. The CDR3 nucleotides read TGTGCCAGCAGTCCCCCGCAGGGGGTGGACGAAGCTTTCTTT. This rearrangement joins TRBV28 to TRBJ1-1; 7 nucleotides align to TRBD1. With V trimmed by 5 bases and J by 8 bases, 11 bases remained unmatched. Germline CDR1 MDHEN, CDR2 SYDVKM. The CDR3 has 14 residues.

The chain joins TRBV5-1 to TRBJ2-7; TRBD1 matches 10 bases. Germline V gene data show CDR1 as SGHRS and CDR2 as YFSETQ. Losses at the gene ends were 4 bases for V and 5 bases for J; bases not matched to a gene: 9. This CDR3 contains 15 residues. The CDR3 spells CASSVTGQGVDEQYF. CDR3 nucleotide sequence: TGCGCCAGCAGCGTGACCGGACAGGGGGTAGACGAGCAGTACTTC.

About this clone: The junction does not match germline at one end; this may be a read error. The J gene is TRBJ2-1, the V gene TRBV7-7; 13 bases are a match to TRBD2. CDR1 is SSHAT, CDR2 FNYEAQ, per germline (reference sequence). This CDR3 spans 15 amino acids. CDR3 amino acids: CASSYGLAGAYEQFF. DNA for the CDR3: TGTGCTAGCAGCTACGGACTAGCGGGAGCTTATGAGCAGTTCTTC.

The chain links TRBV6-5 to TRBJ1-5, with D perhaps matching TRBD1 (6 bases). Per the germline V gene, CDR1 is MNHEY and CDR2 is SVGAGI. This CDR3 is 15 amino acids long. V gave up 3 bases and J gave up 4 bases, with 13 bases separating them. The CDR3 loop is CASSYRGGENQPQHF. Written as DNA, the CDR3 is TGTGCCAGCAGTTATAGGGGGGGGGAGAATCAGCCCCAGCATTTT.

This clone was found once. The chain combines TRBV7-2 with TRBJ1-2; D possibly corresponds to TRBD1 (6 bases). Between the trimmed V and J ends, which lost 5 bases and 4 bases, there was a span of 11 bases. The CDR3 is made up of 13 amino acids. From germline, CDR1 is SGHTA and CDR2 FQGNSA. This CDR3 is CASSAGVSYGYTF. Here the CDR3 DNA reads TGTGCCAGCAGCGCAGGGGTCTCCTATGGCTACACCTTC.

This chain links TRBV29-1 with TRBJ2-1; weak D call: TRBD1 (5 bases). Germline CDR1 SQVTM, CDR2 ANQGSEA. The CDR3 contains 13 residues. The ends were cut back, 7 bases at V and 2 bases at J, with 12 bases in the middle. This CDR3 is CSALTVTYNEQFF. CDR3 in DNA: TGCAGCGCCTTGACAGTTACCTACAATGAGCAGTTCTTC.

For the CDR3, the DNA is TGTGCCAGCTCACCACGGGGCGGTCCGTCCCAAGAGACCCAGTACTTC. Protein: CASSPRGGPSQETQYF. The rearrangement links TRBV18 to TRBJ2-5, with a possible D match to TRBD1 (5 bases). The germline V gene has CDR1 KGHSH and CDR2 LQKENI. The V gene lost 1 base and the J gene lost 1 base, with 13 bases spanning the gap. This CDR3 comprises 16 residues.

DNA of the CDR3: TGTGCCAGCAGCTTGGGGGACAGCTCGGTGATAACTGAAGCTTTCTTT. Its protein product is CASSLGDSSVITEAFF. The J gene is TRBJ1-1, the V gene TRBV5-8, with 7 bases matching TRBD1. The CDR3 has 16 amino acids. Germline CDR1 reads SGHTS; CDR2 reads YDEGEE. The V segment lost 0 bases and the J segment 5 bases; nucleotides outside the gene matches: 10.

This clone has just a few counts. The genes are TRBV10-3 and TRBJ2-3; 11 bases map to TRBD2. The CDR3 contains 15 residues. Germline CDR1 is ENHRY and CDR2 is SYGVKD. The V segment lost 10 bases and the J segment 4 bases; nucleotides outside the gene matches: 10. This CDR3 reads CATHSLAGGSDTQYF. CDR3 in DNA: TGTGCCACACACTCCCTAGCGGGAGGATCAGATACGCAGTATTTT.

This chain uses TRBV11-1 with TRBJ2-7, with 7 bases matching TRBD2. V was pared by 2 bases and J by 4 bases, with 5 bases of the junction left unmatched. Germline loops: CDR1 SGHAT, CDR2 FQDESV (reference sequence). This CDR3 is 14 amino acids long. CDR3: CASSLLSAGYEQYF. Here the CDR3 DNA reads TGTGCCAGCAGCTTATTATCAGCGGGGTACGAGCAGTACTTC.

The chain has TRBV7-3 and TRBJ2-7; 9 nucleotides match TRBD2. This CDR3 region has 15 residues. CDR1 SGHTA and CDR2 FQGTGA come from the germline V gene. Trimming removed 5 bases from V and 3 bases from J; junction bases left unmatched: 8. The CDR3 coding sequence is TGTGCCAGCAGCCCCGGTAGCGGGAGTAACTACGAGCAGTACTTC. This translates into CASSPGSGSNYEQYF. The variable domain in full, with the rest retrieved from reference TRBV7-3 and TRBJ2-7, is GAGVSQTPSNKVTEKGKYVELRCDPISGHTALYWYRQSLGQGPEFLIYFQGTGAADDSGLPNDRFFAVRPEGSVSTLKIQRTERGDSAVYLCASSPGSGSNYEQYFGPGTRLTVT.

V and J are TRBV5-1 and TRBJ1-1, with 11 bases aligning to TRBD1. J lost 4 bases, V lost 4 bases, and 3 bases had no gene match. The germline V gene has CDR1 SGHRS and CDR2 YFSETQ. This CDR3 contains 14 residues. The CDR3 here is CASSHGTGGTEAFF. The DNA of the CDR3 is TGCGCCAGCAGCCACGGGACAGGGGGCACTGAAGCTTTCTTT.

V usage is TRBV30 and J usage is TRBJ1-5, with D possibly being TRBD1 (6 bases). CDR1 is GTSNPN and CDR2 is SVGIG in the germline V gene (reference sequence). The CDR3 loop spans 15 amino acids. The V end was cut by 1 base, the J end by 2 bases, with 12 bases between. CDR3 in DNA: TGTGCCTGGAGTGGAGGGGGGGCCGGCAATCAGCCCCAGCATTTT. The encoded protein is CAWSGGGAGNQPQHF.

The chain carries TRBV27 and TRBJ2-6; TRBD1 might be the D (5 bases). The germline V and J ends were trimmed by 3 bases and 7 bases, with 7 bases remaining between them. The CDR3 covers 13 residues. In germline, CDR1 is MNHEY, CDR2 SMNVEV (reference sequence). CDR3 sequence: CASSLQGANVLTF. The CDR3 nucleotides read TGTGCCAGCAGTTTGCAGGGTGCCAACGTCCTGACTTTC.

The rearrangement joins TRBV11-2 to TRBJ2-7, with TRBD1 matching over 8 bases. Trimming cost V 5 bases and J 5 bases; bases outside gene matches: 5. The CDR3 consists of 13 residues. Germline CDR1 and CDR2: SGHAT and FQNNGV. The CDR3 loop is CASSTWTGNEQYF. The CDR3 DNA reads TGTGCCAGCAGCACGTGGACAGGGAACGAGCAGTACTTC.

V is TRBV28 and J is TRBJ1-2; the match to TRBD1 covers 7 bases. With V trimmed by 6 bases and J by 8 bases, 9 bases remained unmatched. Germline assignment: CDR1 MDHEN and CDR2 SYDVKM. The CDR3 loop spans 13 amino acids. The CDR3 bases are TGTGCCAGCAGCCTGGGACAGTGGGACGGCTACACCTTC. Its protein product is CASSLGQWDGYTF.

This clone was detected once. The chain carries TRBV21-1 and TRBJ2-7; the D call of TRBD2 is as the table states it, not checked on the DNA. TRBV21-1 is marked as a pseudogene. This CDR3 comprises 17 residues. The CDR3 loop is CASSKVVTLAALRKQYF. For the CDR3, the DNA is TGTGCCAGCAGCAAAGTTGTTACGCTAGCGGCCTTACGGAAGCAGTACTTC.

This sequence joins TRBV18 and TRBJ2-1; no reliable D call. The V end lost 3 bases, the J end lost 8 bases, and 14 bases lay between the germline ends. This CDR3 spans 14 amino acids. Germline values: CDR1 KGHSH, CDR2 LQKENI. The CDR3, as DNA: TGTGCCAGCTCACCTTCGAACTCCGTCGATGAGCAGTTCTTC. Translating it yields CASSPSNSVDEQFF. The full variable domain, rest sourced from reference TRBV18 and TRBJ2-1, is NAGVMQNPRHLVRRRGQEARLRCSPMKGHSHVYWYRQLPEEGLKFMVYLQKENIIDESGMPKERFSAEFPKEGPSILRIQQVVRGDSAAYFCASSPSNSVDEQFFGPGTRLTVL.